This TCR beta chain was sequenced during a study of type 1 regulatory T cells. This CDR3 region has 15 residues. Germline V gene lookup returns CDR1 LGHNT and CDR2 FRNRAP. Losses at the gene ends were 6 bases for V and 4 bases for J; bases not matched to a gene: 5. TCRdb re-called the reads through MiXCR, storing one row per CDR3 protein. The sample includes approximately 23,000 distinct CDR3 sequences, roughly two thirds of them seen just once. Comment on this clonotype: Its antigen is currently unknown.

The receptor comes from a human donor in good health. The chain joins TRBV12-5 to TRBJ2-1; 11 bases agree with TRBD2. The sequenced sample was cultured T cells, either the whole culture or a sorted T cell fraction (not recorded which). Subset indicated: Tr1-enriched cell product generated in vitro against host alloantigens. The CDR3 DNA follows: TGTGCTAGTGGCCCACTAGCGGGGGCATACAATGAGCAGTTCTTC. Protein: CASGPLAGAYNEQFF.